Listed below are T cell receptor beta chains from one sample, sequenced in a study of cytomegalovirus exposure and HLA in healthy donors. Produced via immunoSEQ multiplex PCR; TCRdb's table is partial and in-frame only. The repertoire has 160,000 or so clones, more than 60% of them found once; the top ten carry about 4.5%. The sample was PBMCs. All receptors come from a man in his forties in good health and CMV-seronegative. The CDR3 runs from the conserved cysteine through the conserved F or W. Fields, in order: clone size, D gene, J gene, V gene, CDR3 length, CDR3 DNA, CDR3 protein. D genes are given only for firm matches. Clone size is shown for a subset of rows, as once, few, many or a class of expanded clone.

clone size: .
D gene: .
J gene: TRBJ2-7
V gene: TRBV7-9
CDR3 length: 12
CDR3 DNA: TGTGCCAGCAGCTTAGCTCTCTACGAGCAGTACTTC
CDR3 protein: CASSLALYEQYF

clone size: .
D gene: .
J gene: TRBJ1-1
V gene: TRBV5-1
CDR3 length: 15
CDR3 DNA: TGCGCCAGCAGCTTGGGATTTAATGGCGGACTTGAAGCTTTCTTT
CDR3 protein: CASSLGFNGGLEAFF

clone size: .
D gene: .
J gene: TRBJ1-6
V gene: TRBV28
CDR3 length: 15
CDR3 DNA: TGTGCCAGCAGTCCCGGGACTCGAGGGAATTCACCCCTCCACTTT
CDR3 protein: CASSPGTRGNSPLHF

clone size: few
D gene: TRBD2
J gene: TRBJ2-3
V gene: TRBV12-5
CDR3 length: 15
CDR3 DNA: TGTGCTAGTGCCGATGCTAGCGGGGGATTCGATACGCAGTATTTT
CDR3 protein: CASADASGGFDTQYF

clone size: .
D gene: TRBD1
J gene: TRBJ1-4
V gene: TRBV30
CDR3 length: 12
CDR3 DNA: TGTGCCTCCTCGGGACAGCGTGAAAAACTGTTTTTT
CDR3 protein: CASSGQREKLFF

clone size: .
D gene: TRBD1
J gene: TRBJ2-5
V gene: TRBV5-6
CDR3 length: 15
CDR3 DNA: TGTGCCAGCAGCGCCCGGGACAGGTTACAAGAGACCCAGTACTTC
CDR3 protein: CASSARDRLQETQYF

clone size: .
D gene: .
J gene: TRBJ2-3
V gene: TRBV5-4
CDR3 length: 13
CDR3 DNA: TGTGCCAGCAGCTCCCCAGCGACAGATACGCAGTATTTT
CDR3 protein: CASSSPATDTQYF

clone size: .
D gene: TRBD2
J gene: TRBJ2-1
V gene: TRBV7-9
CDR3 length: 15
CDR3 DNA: TGTGCCAGCAGCTTTAGCGGGGAACCTTACAATGAGCAGTTCTTC
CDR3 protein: CASSFSGEPYNEQFF

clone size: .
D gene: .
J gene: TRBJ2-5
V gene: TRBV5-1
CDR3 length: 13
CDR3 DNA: TGCGCCAGCAGCTTGCCCCGAGTAGAGACCCAGTACTTC
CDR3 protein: CASSLPRVETQYF

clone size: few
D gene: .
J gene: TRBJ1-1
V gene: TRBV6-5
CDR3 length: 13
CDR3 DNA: TGTGCCAGCAGTATTAACGGGGGAGCTGAAGCTTTCTTT
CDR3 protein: CASSINGGAEAFF

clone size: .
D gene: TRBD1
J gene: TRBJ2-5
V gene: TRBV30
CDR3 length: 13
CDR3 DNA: TGTGCCTGTCGGACAGGGTACCAAGAGACCCAGTACTTC
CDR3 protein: CACRTGYQETQYF

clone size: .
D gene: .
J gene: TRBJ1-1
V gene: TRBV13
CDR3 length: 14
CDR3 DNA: TGTGCCAGCAGCAGCCTCGGACCGGCGGGTCCTGCTTTCTTT
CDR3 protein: CASSSLGPAGPAFF

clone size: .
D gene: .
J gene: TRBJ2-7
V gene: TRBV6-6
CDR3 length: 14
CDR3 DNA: TGTGCCAGCAGACCAGGGGTTCCCCCCTACGAGCAGTACTTC
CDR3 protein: CASRPGVPPYEQYF

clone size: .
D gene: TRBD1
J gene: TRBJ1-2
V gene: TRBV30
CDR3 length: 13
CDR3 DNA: TGTGCCTGCCTGGACAGGGGTTTGGAAGGCTACACCTTC
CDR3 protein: CACLDRGLEGYTF

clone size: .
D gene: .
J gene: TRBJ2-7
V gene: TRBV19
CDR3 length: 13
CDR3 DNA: TGTGCCAGTAGTATTAGGGGAACCTACGAGCAGTACTTC
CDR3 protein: CASSIRGTYEQYF

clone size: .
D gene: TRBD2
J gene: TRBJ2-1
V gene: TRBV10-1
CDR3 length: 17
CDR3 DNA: TGCGCCAGCAGTGGCCAGCGGGGCCCTCTGAAGGGGAATGAGCAGTTCTTC
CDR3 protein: CASSGQRGPLKGNEQFF

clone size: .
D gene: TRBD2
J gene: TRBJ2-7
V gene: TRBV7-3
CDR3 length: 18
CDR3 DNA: TGTGCCAGCAGCTTGGGCGGGGGGGTTAAAAACGCCCTCTACGAGCAGTACTTC
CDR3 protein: CASSLGGGVKNALYEQYF

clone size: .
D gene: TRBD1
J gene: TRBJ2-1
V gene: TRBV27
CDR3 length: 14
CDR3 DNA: TGTGCCAGCAGTCAAGGGACAGCCAACAATGAGCAGTTCTTC
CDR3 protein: CASSQGTANNEQFF

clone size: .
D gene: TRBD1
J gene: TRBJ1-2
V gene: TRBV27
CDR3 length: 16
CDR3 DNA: TGTGCCAGCAGTCCCGCAGGGGGCGCGAAATACTATGGCTACACCTTC
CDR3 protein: CASSPAGGAKYYGYTF

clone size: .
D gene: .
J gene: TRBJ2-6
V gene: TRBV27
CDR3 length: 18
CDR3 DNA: TGTGCCAGCGCCCCTTACATCCCCAGGGGAAAAGGGGCCAACGTCCTGACTTTC
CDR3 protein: CASAPYIPRGKGANVLTF

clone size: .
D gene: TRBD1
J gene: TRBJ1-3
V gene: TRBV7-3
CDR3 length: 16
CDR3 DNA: TGTGCCAGCAGCCCCTCAGGGGGGTCTGGTGGAAACACCATATATTTT
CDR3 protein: CASSPSGGSGGNTIYF

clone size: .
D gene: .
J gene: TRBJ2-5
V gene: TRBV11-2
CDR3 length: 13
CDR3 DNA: TGTGCCAGCAGCGCCTACAGGGTCGAGACCCAGTACTTC
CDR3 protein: CASSAYRVETQYF

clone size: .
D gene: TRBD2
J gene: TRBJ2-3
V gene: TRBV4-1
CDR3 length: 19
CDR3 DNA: TGCGCCAGCAGCCAAGAATCCACTAGGCTAGCGGGGGACACAGATACGCAGTATTTT
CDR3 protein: CASSQESTRLAGDTDTQYF

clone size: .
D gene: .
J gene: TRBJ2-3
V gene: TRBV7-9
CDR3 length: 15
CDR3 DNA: TGTGCCGCTGTCGGCTCAGGGGAAGACACAGATACGCAGTATTTT
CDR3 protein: CAAVGSGEDTDTQYF

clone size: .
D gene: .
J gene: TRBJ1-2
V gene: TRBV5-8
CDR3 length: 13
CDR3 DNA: TGTGCCAGCAGCTTGGGGAGGCCGGGCGGCTACACCTTC
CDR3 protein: CASSLGRPGGYTF

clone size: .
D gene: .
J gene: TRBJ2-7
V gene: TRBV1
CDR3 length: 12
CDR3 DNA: TGCACCAGCAGTCGACCGGGACAGAGGGAGTACTTC
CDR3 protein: CTSSRPGQREYF

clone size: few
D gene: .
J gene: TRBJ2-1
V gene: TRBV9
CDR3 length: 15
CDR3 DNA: TGTGCCAGCAGCGTGAGGTCACTAGCAGAGGCTGAGCAGTTCTTC
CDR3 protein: CASSVRSLAEAEQFF

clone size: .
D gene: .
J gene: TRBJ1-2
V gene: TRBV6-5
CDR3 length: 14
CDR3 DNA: TGTGCCAGCAGTTACGAGCCCTTAATCTATGGCTACACCTTC
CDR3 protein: CASSYEPLIYGYTF

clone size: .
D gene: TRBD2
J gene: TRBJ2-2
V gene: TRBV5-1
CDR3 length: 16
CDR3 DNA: TGCGCCAGCAGCCTTACAGCGGGGGGGCATACCGGGGAGCTGTTTTTT
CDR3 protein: CASSLTAGGHTGELFF

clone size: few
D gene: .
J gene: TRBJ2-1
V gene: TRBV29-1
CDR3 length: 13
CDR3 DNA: TGCAGCGTTGAGGACAGTAACTACAATGAGCAGTTCTTC
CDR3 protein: CSVEDSNYNEQFF

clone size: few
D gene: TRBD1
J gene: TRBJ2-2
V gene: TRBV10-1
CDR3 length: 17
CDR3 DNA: TGCGCCAGCAGTAGAGACAGGGGGGGAATGAACACCGGGGAGCTGTTTTTT
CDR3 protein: CASSRDRGGMNTGELFF

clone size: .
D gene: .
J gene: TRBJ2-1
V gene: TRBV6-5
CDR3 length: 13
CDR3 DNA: TGTGCCAGCAGTAAGCAGGGGTACAATGAGCAGTTCTTC
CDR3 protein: CASSKQGYNEQFF

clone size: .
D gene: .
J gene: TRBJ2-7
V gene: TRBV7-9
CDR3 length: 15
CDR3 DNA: TGTTCCAGCAGCTCCCCACGACAGTCGGCGTACGAGCAGTACTTC
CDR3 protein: CSSSSPRQSAYEQYF

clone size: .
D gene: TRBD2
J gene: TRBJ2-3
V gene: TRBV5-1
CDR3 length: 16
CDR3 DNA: TGCGCCAGCAGCCCGGGACTAGCGGGGGATCAAGATACGCAGTATTTT
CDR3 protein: CASSPGLAGDQDTQYF

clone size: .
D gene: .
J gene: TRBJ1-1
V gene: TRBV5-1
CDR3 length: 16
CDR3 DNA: TGCGCCAGCAGCTTTGTCGGGGGGCCCATGAACACTGAAGCTTTCTTT
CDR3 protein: CASSFVGGPMNTEAFF

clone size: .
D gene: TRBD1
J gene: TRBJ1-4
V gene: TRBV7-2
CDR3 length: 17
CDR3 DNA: TGTGCCAGCAGCTTCCGTGGGGGGGACAGGTGGGATGAAAAACTGTTTTTT
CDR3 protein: CASSFRGGDRWDEKLFF

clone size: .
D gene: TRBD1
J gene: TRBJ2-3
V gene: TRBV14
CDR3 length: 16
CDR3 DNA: TGTGCCAGCAGCCAATACAGGGGGACGAGCACAGATACGCAGTATTTT
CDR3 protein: CASSQYRGTSTDTQYF

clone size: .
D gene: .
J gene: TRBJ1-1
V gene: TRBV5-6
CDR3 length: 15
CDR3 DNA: TGTGCCAGCAGCTTGTCGGCAGGGGTAAACACTGAAGCTTTCTTT
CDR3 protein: CASSLSAGVNTEAFF

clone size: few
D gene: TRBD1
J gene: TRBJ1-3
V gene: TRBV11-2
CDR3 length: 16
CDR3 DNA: TGTGCCAGCAGCCCATCTCCAGGGGGGTCTGGAAACACCATATATTTT
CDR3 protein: CASSPSPGGSGNTIYF

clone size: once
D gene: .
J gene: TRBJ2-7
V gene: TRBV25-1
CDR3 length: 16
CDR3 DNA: TGTGCCAGCAGACCAACCCCGGGAACGGGTCCTTACGAGCAGTACTTC
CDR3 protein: CASRPTPGTGPYEQYF

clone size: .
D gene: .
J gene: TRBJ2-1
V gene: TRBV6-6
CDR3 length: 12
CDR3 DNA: TGTGCCAGCAGCCGAGCCTCCAATGAGCAGTTCTTC
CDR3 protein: CASSRASNEQFF

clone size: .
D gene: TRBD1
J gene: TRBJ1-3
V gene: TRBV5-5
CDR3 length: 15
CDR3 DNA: TGTGCCAGCAGGCCAACAGGGGGAAATGGAAACACCATATATTTT
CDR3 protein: CASRPTGGNGNTIYF

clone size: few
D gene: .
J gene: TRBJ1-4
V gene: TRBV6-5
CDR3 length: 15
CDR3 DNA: TGTGCCAGCAGTTACTCGCAATGGGGGGATGAAAAACTGTTTTTT
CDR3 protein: CASSYSQWGDEKLFF